This TCR beta chain was observed in a study of T cell responses to AZD1222 COVID-19 vaccine. Some clones are missing from TCRdb's copy, which holds only in-frame ones; the method was immunoSEQ multiplex PCR. The sample holds around 170,000 clones; approximately 91% are singletons and the top ten take approximately 0.98%. Germline V CDR1 and CDR2: SGDLS, YYNGEE. CDR3 length equals 19 residues. V was cut by 3 bases and J by 4 bases, with 29 bases left in between. The chain carries TRBV9 and TRBJ2-7; possibly TRBD2 for D (6 bases). This TCR was recovered from an adult in good health. This material consisted of peripheral blood, taken on day 0 of AZD1222 vaccination. The CDR3 sequence: CASSAESTVLGSEGYEQYF. The CDR3, as DNA: TGTGCCAGCAGCGCCGAGTCCACGGTCCTCGGGTCGGAGGGGTACGAGCAGTACTTC.